This entry concerns a single T cell receptor beta chain. Other DNA sequences in the sample encode the same CDR3. The ends lost 0 bases at V and 6 bases at J; junction bases unmatched: 4. This CDR3 spans 16 amino acids. Germline CDR1 MNHNY, CDR2 SVGAGI (reference sequence). Naive CD8 cells lacked CD45RO, underwent positive selection for CCR7 and left out terminally differentiated effector memory CD45RA+ cells. In the original workflow: Filtering differed, since immunoSEQ gave only junction sequences and no quality scores. Method: immunoSEQ multiplex PCR; TCRdb's copy keeps in-frame clones and lacks some. V and J calls plus clone size are reproduced from that table; the DNA served to infer D and trimming. The repertoire consists of 1.5 million to 2.5 million clones, with about 94% occurring once and the leading ten covering less than 1.5%. The sample comes from a study of shared clonotypes between healthy human individuals.

The sample taken for sequencing was naive CD8+ T cells sorted from blood. V and J are TRBV6-6 and TRBJ2-1; 11 bases are shared with TRBD2. The receptor was isolated from a young man in good health. CDR3 coding DNA: TGTGCCAGCAGTTACTCTCTAGCGGGGGGCCTCAATGAGCAGTTCTTC. Its protein product is CASSYSLAGGLNEQFF.